This section outlines one T cell receptor (beta chain) sequence together with its context. Its antigen is as yet unknown. The data are from a study of T cell responses to AZD1222 COVID-19 vaccine. Study-wide context: The analysis combined second doses at about 4 or about 12 weeks.

Sequencing used immunoSEQ multiplex PCR; TCRdb keeps in-frame clones, though not all of them. The sample shows about 79,000 clones, 80% of them seen only once. The CDR3 is 15 amino acids. V lost 4 bases and J 4 bases, leaving 17 bases between the germline ends. CDR1 is SNHLY, CDR2 FYNNEI, per germline. Study findings and constraints: White British people made up most donors, females outnumbered males, and clonal diversity was possibly underestimated. Compared with day 0, the breadth and depth of the Spike-specific TCR repertoire rose significantly after two doses of AZD1222.

The source of this sequence is an adult in good health. The J gene is TRBJ2-7, the V gene TRBV2, with D perhaps matching TRBD2 (7 bases). The sequencing here drew on peripheral blood, taken on day 0 of AZD1222 vaccination. CDR3: CASSVGRGPRYEQYF. The CDR3 coding sequence is TGTGCCAGCAGTGTTGGGCGGGGGCCTCGGTACGAGCAGTACTTC. The full variable domain, its missing parts supplied by reference TRBV2 and TRBJ2-7, is EPEVTQTPSHQVTQMGQEVILRCVPISNHLYFYWYRQILGQKVEFLVSFYNNEISEKSEIFDDQFSVERPDGSNFTLKIRSTKLEDSAMYFCASSVGRGPRYEQYFGPGTRLTVT.